The rows below give T cell receptor beta chains drawn from one sample of a study of identical twins. From the 5' RACE reads, TCRdb called clonotypes with MiXCR, one entry per CDR3 protein. The data hold a few hundred thousand distinct CDR3 sequences, with 6.5% observed a single time. These sequences were also reported in another study, on T cells expressing NK-cell markers.

The specimen was CD8+ T cells sorted from blood. These receptor sequences come from a young woman in good health. The CDR3 runs from the conserved cysteine through the conserved F or W. Fields, in order: CDR3 protein, CDR3 DNA, J gene, V gene, clone size, D gene. D genes are given only for firm matches. Rows give clone size only sometimes, using once, few, many, or a class for an expanded clone.

CDR3 protein: CAISERQGNYEQYF
CDR3 DNA: TGTGCCATCAGTGAGAGGCAGGGTAACTACGAGCAGTACTTC
J gene: TRBJ2-7
V gene: TRBV10-3
clone size: .
D gene: .

CDR3 protein: CASSTKSGGSNEQFF
CDR3 DNA: TGTGCCAGCAGCACAAAATCGGGGGGCAGCAATGAGCAGTTCTTC
J gene: TRBJ2-1
V gene: TRBV7-3
clone size: many
D gene: .

CDR3 protein: CASSPQTSGDTYNEQFF
CDR3 DNA: TGTGCCAGCTCACCCCAGACTAGCGGGGACACCTACAATGAGCAGTTCTTC
J gene: TRBJ2-1
V gene: TRBV18
clone size: few
D gene: TRBD2

CDR3 protein: CASSLAADHNSPLHF
CDR3 DNA: TGCGCCAGCAGCTTGGCGGCCGACCATAATTCACCCCTCCACTTT
J gene: TRBJ1-6
V gene: TRBV5-1
clone size: few
D gene: .

CDR3 protein: CAGRTGAQPQHF
CDR3 DNA: TGTGCCGGGAGGACAGGGGCCCAGCCCCAGCATTTT
J gene: TRBJ1-5
V gene: TRBV19
clone size: .
D gene: TRBD1

CDR3 protein: CASSQDRGRRSETQYF
CDR3 DNA: TGTGCCAGCAGCCAAGATAGAGGGAGGCGGTCGGAGACCCAGTACTTC
J gene: TRBJ2-5
V gene: TRBV3-1
clone size: .
D gene: .

CDR3 protein: CASSKQGCGELFF
CDR3 DNA: TGTGCCAGCAGCAAACAGGGTTGTGGGGAGCTGTTTTTT
J gene: TRBJ2-2
V gene: TRBV21-1
clone size: many
D gene: .

CDR3 protein: CASFSGQRLYNQETQYF
CDR3 DNA: TGTGCCAGCTTTAGCGGACAGAGACTCTACAACCAAGAGACCCAGTACTTC
J gene: TRBJ2-5
V gene: TRBV7-9
clone size: .
D gene: .

CDR3 protein: CASSYSTGNNQPQHF
CDR3 DNA: TGTGCCAGCAGTTACTCGACAGGGAACAATCAGCCCCAGCATTTT
J gene: TRBJ1-5
V gene: TRBV27
clone size: many
D gene: TRBD1

CDR3 protein: CASSRGQGEGYTF
CDR3 DNA: TGTGCCAGCAGCCGAGGACAGGGAGAAGGCTACACCTTC
J gene: TRBJ1-2
V gene: TRBV14
clone size: many
D gene: TRBD1

CDR3 protein: CASSQVPREAGGQVEQFF
CDR3 DNA: TGTGCCAGCAGCCAAGTCCCTCGAGAGGCGGGGGGGCAAGTTGAGCAGTTCTTC
J gene: TRBJ2-1
V gene: TRBV3-1
clone size: few
D gene: TRBD2

CDR3 protein: CAFNLRVSYEQYF
CDR3 DNA: TGTGCCTTTAACCTCAGGGTATCCTACGAGCAGTACTTC
J gene: TRBJ2-7
V gene: TRBV9
clone size: few
D gene: .

CDR3 protein: CASSFGWVLTF
CDR3 DNA: TGTGCCAGCAGTTTTGGGTGGGTCCTGACTTTC
J gene: TRBJ2-6
V gene: TRBV12-3/TRBV12-4
clone size: few
D gene: .

CDR3 protein: CASSLPDRDSDEQFF
CDR3 DNA: TGTGCCAGCAGCTTGCCGGACAGGGATAGCGATGAGCAGTTCTTC
J gene: TRBJ2-1
V gene: TRBV7-9
clone size: few
D gene: TRBD1

CDR3 protein: CASSSLTPTNEKLFF
CDR3 DNA: TGTGCCAGCAGCTCCCTGACACCGACTAATGAAAAACTGTTTTTT
J gene: TRBJ1-4
V gene: TRBV7-8
clone size: .
D gene: .

CDR3 protein: CASSQERGSGYTDTQYF
CDR3 DNA: TGTGCCAGCAGCCAAGAGCGAGGTAGCGGGTACACAGATACGCAGTATTTT
J gene: TRBJ2-3
V gene: TRBV4-2
clone size: many
D gene: TRBD2

CDR3 protein: CASSQESRNTEAFF
CDR3 DNA: TGTGCCAGCAGCCAAGAATCACGGAACACTGAAGCTTTCTTT
J gene: TRBJ1-1
V gene: TRBV3-1
clone size: many
D gene: .

CDR3 protein: CAIRPTGTEGGEQFF
CDR3 DNA: TGTGCCATCAGACCGACCGGGACTGAGGGAGGTGAGCAGTTCTTC
J gene: TRBJ2-1
V gene: TRBV10-3
clone size: few
D gene: .

CDR3 protein: CASSPLGTEQYF
CDR3 DNA: TGTGCCAGCAGTCCCCTCGGGACAGAGCAGTACTTC
J gene: TRBJ2-7
V gene: TRBV12-3/TRBV12-4
clone size: many
D gene: .

CDR3 protein: CSARDLESGESTEAFF
CDR3 DNA: TGCAGTGCTAGAGATTTGGAGTCAGGGGAGTCCACTGAAGCTTTCTTT
J gene: TRBJ1-1
V gene: TRBV20-1
clone size: many
D gene: .

CDR3 protein: CASRTSGVTDTQYF
CDR3 DNA: TGTGCCAGCAGGACCAGCGGGGTCACAGATACGCAGTATTTT
J gene: TRBJ2-3
V gene: TRBV7-9
clone size: few
D gene: TRBD2

CDR3 protein: CASSFLPDRGNSPLHF
CDR3 DNA: TGTGCCAGCAGCTTTCTACCGGACAGGGGGAATTCACCCCTCCACTTT
J gene: TRBJ1-6
V gene: TRBV7-6
clone size: many
D gene: TRBD1

CDR3 protein: CSVDGASGDGTDTQYF
CDR3 DNA: TGCAGCGTTGATGGGGCTAGCGGGGACGGCACAGATACGCAGTATTTT
J gene: TRBJ2-3
V gene: TRBV29-1
clone size: many
D gene: TRBD2

CDR3 protein: CASSQDSSGRWDEQFF
CDR3 DNA: TGTGCCAGCAGCCAGGATAGTAGCGGGAGGTGGGATGAGCAGTTCTTC
J gene: TRBJ2-1
V gene: TRBV5-6
clone size: .
D gene: TRBD2

CDR3 protein: CASRGGYNEQFF
CDR3 DNA: TGTGCCAGCAGAGGGGGCTACAATGAGCAGTTCTTC
J gene: TRBJ2-1
V gene: TRBV7-9
clone size: many
D gene: .

CDR3 protein: CASSDLGEHYGYTF
CDR3 DNA: TGTGCCAGCAGTGATCTGGGGGAACACTATGGCTACACCTTC
J gene: TRBJ1-2
V gene: TRBV2
clone size: .
D gene: .

CDR3 protein: CASSSISEQYF
CDR3 DNA: TGCGCCAGCAGCTCCATTAGCGAGCAGTACTTC
J gene: TRBJ2-7
V gene: TRBV5-1
clone size: many
D gene: .

CDR3 protein: CASSTEGLGRNEQFF
CDR3 DNA: TGTGCCAGCAGTACAGAGGGACTAGGAAGAAATGAGCAGTTCTTC
J gene: TRBJ2-1
V gene: TRBV7-9
clone size: many
D gene: TRBD2

CDR3 protein: CASSGGTPGNTIYF
CDR3 DNA: TGTGCCAGCAGTGGAGGGACACCTGGAAACACCATATATTTT
J gene: TRBJ1-3
V gene: TRBV12-3/TRBV12-4
clone size: few
D gene: .